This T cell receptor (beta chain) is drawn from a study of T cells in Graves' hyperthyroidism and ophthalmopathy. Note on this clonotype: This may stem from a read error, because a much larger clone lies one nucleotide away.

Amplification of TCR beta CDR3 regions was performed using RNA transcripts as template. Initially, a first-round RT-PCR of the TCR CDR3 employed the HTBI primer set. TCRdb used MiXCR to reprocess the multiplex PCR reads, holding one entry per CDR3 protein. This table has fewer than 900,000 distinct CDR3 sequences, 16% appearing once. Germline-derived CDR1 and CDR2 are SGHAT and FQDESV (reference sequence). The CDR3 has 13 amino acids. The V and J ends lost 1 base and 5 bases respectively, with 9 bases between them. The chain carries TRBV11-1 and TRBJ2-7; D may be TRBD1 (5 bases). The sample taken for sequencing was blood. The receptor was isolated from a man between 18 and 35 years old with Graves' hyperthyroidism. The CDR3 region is CASSLDRPHEQYF. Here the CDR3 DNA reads TGTGCCAGCAGCTTAGACAGGCCCCACGAGCAGTACTTC.